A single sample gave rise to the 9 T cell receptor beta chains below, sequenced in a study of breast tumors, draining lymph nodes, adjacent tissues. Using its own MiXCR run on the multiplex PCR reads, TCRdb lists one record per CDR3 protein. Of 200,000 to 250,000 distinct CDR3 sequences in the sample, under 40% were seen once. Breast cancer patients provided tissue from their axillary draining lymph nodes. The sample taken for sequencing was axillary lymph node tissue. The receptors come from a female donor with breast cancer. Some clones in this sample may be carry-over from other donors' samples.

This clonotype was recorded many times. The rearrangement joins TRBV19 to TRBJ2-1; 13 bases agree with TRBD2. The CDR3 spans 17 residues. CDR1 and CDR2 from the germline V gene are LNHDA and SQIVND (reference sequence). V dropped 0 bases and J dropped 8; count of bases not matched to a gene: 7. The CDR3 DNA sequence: TGTGCCAGTAGTATAGATTCGGGACTAGCGGGGTTGGATGAGCAGTTCTTC. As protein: CASSIDSGLAGLDEQFF.

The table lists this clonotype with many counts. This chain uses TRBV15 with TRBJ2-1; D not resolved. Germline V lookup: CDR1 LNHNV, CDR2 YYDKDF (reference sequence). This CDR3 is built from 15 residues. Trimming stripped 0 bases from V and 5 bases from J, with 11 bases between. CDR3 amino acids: CATSREQMANNEQFF. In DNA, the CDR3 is TGTGCCACCAGCAGAGAGCAGATGGCTAACAATGAGCAGTTCTTC.

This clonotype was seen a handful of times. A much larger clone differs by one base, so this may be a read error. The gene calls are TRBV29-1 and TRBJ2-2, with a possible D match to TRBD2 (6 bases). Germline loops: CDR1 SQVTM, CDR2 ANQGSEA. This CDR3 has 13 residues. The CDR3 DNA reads TGCAGCGTTGAACAGCAGAACACCGGGGGGCTGTTTTTT. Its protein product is CSVEQQNTGGLFF.

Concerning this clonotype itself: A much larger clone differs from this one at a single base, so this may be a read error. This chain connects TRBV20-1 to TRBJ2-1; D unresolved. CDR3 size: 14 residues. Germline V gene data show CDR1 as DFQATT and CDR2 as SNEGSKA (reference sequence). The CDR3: CSARNRESYTEQFF. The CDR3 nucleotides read TGCAGTGCTAGAAACAGAGAATCCTACACTGAGCAGTTCTTC.

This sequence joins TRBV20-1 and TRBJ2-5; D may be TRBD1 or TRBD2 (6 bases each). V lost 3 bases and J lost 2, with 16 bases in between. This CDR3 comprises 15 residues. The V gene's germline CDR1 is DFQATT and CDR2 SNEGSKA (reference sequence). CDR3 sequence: CSARRDGGEQETQYF. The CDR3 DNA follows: TGCAGTGCTAGGCGTGACGGGGGCGAACAAGAGACCCAGTACTTC.

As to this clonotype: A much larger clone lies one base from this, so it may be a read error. CDR3 nucleotide sequence: TGTGCCAGCAGCTTACAGCCCTACACTGAGCAGTTCTTC. Protein product: CASSLQPYTEQFF. V and J are TRBV11-2 and TRBJ2-1; no definite D call. The CDR3 totals 13 residues. Germline-derived CDR1 and CDR2 are SGHAT and FQNNGV.

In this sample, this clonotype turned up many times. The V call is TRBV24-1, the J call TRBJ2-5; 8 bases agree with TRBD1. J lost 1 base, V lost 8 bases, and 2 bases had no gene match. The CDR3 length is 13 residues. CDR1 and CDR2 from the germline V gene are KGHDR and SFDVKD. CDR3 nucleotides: TGTGCCACCAATGGGACAGGCCAAGAGACCCAGTACTTC. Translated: CATNGTGQETQYF.

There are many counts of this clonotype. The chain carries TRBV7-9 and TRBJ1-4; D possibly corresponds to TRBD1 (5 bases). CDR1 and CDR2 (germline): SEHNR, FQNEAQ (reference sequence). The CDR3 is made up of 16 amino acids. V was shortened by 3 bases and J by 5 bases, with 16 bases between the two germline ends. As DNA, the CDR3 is TGTGCCAGCAGCTTGAGACAGCCTACCTTAAATGAAAAACTGTTTTTT. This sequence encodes CASSLRQPTLNEKLFF.

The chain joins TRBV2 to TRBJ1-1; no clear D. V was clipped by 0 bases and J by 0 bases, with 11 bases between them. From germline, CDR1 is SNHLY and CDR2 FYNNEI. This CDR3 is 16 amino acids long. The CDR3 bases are TGTGCCAGCAGTGAAGCTCGCCTGACCATGAACACTGAAGCTTTCTTT. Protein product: CASSEARLTMNTEAFF.